There are many counts of the clone carrying this TCR beta chain. The entry originates in a study of T-cell reconstitution after alpha-beta-depleted transplantation in children. The TCRbeta library was prepared with unique molecular identifiers. Using its own MiXCR run on the PCR reads, TCRdb lists one record per CDR3 protein. The repertoire holds tens of thousands of distinct CDR3 sequences, with around 16% as singletons. The starting material was PBMCs, mostly from graft donor cells, obtained 180 days after TCRalphabeta/CD19-depleted stem cell transplant. The sequence was collected from a male patient aged 2 to 10 who had a stem cell transplant for acute lymphoblastic leukemia, so the T cells may come from the graft donor.

The CDR3 bases are TGTGCCAGCAGCTTATTTTCGGGGGGCAATGAGCAGTTCTTC. It translates to CASSLFSGGNEQFF. The chain is built from TRBV7-2 and TRBJ2-1; TRBD2 matches at 7 bases. Germline V CDR1 and CDR2: SGHTA, FQGNSA. J lost 6 bases, V lost 2 bases, and 4 bases had no gene match. This CDR3 has 14 amino acids.